Presented here are 8 T cell receptor beta chains from one specimen sequenced in a study of Graves' ophthalmopathy and Graves' hyperthyroidism. The sequenced template was RNA, covering the TCR beta CDR3 region. RT-PCR in the first round used HTBI primers; a second-round multiplex PCR followed. TCRdb re-called the multiplex PCR reads with MiXCR, one entry per CDR3 protein. The sample carries hundreds of thousands of distinct CDR3 sequences, 21% recorded once. Material for sequencing was peripheral blood. These receptors originate from a woman between 18 and 29 years old with stable Graves' hyperthyroidism.

This clonotype has a count of ten or more. The chain links TRBV6-1 to TRBJ2-5, with a possible D match to TRBD1 (5 bases). Germline CDR1 and CDR2: MNHNS and SASEGT. The CDR3 runs to 14 residues. V lost 6 bases to trimming and J lost 3 bases, with 14 bases between them. The CDR3 region has the DNA TGTGCCAGCAGATCCGACAGTGTTGAAGAGACCCAGTACTTC. Translated: CASRSDSVEETQYF.

This clonotype has a count of ten or more. The rearrangement links TRBV10-3 to TRBJ2-5; no reliable D call. The CDR3 consists of 13 residues. Germline CDR1 is ENHRY and CDR2 is SYGVKD. Trimming left V 9 bases short and J 5 bases short, with 16 bases between. The CDR3 DNA sequence: TGTGCCATTGCTCCAGGTACCGACGAGACCCAGTACTTC. Its protein product is CAIAPGTDETQYF.

This clonotype was seen repeatedly, ten times or more. This sequence joins TRBV12-3 or TRBV12-4 and TRBJ2-2, with D tentatively TRBD1 (7 bases). V dropped 4 bases and J dropped 2 bases, with 11 bases sitting between them. The CDR3 covers 15 residues. DNA for the CDR3: TGTGCCAGCAGTTCGCGGGACAGAAACACCGGGGAGCTGTTTTTT. Translation: CASSSRDRNTGELFF.

This clonotype was seen many times. V usage is TRBV6-2 or TRBV6-3 and J usage is TRBJ1-1, with 8 bases that match TRBD1. Germline assignment: CDR1 MNHEY and CDR2 SVGEGT. CDR3 length: 12 amino acids. Unmatched junction bases numbered 4, after V lost 5 bases and J lost 8 bases. The CDR3 loop reads CASSRGQGEAFF. The CDR3 coding sequence is TGTGCCAGCAGTCGCGGACAGGGCGAAGCTTTCTTT.

This clonotype showed up many times. The chain has TRBV7-3 and TRBJ2-2; D tentatively reads TRBD1 or TRBD2 (5 bases each). The germline V gene encodes CDR1 SGHTA and CDR2 FQGTGA. This CDR3 comprises 14 residues. V dropped 3 bases and J dropped 7 bases, with 12 bases sitting between them. The CDR3 is CASSLRRGGGELFF. CDR3 coding DNA: TGTGCCAGCAGCTTGCGACGGGGCGGCGGGGAGCTGTTTTTT. Full variable domain (outside the CDR3, taken from reference TRBV7-3 and TRBJ2-2): GAGVSQTPSNKVTEKGKYVELRCDPISGHTALYWYRQSLGQGPEFLIYFQGTGAADDSGLPNDRFFAVRPEGSVSTLKIQRTERGDSAVYLCASSLRRGGGELFFGEGSRLTVL.

This clonotype was counted at least ten times. The CDR3 nucleotides read TGTGCCAGCAGTTCGGGGACGGCCGGGGAGCTGTTTTTT. Translated: CASSSGTAGELFF. J is TRBJ2-2 and V is TRBV6-5, with D perhaps given as TRBD1 or TRBD2 (5 bases each). This CDR3 region has 13 residues. The ends were cut back, 4 bases at V and 6 bases at J, with 9 bases in the middle. Germline assignment: CDR1 MNHEY and CDR2 SVGAGI.

This clonotype appeared once. This chain connects TRBV5-1 to TRBJ2-5; 7 bases fit TRBD1. Germline V CDR1 and CDR2: SGHRS, YFSETQ. V trimming: 6 bases; J trimming: 4 bases; junction bases outside the gene matches: 15. This CDR3 contains 16 residues. The CDR3 DNA reads as TGCGCCAGCATCTTTGATTACAGGGGACCTAGAGAGACCCAGTACTTC. It encodes CASIFDYRGPRETQYF.

This clonotype was observed at least ten times. The J gene is TRBJ2-7, the V gene TRBV11-2, with 11 bases lining up with TRBD2. The CDR3 is 14 residues long. Germline trimming cut 5 bases from V and 6 bases from J; bases unmatched to any gene: 6. Germline values: CDR1 SGHAT, CDR2 FQNNGV. This CDR3 is CASSPRLAGGEQYF. CDR3 DNA: TGTGCCAGCAGCCCAAGGCTAGCGGGAGGCGAGCAGTACTTC. Full variable domain (outside the CDR3, taken from reference TRBV11-2 and TRBJ2-7): EAGVAQSPRYKIIEKRQSVAFWCNPISGHATLYWYQQILGQGPKLLIQFQNNGVVDDSQLPKDRFSAERLKGVDSTLKIQPAKLEDSAVYLCASSPRLAGGEQYFGPGTRLTVT.